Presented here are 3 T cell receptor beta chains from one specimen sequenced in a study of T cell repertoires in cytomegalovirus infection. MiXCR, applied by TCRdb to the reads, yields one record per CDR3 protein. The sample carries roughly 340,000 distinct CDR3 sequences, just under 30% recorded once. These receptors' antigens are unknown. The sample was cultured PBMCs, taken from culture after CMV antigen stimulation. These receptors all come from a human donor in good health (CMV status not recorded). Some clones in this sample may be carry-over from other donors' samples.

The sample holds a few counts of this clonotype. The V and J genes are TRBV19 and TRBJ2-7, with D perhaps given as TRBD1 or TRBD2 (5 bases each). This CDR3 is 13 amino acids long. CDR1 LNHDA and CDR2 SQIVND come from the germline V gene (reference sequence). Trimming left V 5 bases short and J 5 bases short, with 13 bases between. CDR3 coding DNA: TGTGCCAGTAGTGGCAGGGCGAGGGACGAGCAGTACTTC. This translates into CASSGRARDEQYF.

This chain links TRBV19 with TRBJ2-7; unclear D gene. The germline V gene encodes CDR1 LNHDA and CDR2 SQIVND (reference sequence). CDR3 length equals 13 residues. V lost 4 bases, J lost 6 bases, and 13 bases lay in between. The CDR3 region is CASSTTGPGEQYF. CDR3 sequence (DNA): TGTGCCAGTAGTACGACCGGGCCGGGCGAGCAGTACTTC. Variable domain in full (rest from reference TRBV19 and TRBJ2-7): DGGITQSPKYLFRKEGQNVTLSCEQNLNHDAMYWYRQDPGQGLRLIYYSQIVNDFQKGDIAEGYSVSREKKESFPLTVTSAQKNPTAFYLCASSTTGPGEQYFGPGTRLTVT.

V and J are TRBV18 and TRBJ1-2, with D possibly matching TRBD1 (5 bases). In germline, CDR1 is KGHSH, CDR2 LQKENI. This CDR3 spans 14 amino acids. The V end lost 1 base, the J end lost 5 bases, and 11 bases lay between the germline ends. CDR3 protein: CASSPREGPYGYTF. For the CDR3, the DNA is TGTGCCAGCTCACCACGAGAGGGGCCGTATGGCTACACCTTC.